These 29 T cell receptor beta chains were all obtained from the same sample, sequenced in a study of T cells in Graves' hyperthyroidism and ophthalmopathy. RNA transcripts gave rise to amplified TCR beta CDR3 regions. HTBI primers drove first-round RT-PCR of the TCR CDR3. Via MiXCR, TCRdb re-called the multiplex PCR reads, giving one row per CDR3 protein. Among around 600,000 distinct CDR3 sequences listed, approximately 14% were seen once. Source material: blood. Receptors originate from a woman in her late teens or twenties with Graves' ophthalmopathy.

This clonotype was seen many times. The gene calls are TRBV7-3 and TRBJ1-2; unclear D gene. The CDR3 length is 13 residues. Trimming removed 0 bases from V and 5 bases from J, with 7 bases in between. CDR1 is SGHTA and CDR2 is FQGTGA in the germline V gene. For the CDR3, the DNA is TGTGCCAGCAGCTTAACCCCCGAATATGGCTACACCTTC. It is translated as CASSLTPEYGYTF.

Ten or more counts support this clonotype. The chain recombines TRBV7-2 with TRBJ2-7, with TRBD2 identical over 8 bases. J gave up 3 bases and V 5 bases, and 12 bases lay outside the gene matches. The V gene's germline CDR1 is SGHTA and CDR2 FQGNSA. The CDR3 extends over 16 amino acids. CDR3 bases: TGTGCCAGCAGCCGTTCCGGGAGGGGCGGAAACTACGAGCAGTACTTC. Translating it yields CASSRSGRGGNYEQYF.

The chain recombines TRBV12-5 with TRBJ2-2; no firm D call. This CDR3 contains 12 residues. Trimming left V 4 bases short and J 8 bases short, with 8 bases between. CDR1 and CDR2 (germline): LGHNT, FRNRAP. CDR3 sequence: CASGSSTGELFF. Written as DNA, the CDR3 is TGTGCTAGTGGTTCGTCTACGGGGGAGCTGTTTTTT.

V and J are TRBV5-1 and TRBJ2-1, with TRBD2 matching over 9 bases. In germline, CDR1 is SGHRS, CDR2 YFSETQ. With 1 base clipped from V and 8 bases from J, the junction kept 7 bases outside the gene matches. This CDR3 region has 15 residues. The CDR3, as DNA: TGCGCCAGCAGCTTGAAGCCTAGCGGGAATGATGAGCAGTTCTTC. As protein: CASSLKPSGNDEQFF.

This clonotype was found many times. The CDR3 nucleotides are TGTGCCTGGAGGGCAGGGGGAGGGCCCCAGCATTTT. Amino acids: CAWRAGGGPQHF. The J gene is TRBJ1-5, the V gene TRBV30; TRBD1 agrees at 7 bases. Germline CDR1 GTSNPN, CDR2 SVGIG (reference sequence). The CDR3 is made up of 12 amino acids. J lost 9 bases, V lost 3 bases, and 5 bases had no gene match.

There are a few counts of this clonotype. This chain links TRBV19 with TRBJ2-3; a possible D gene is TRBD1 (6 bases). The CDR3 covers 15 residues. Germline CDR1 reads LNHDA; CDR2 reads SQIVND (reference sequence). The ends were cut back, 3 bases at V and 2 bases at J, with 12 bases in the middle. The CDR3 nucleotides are TGTGCCAGTAGTATTGGAGCAGGGGACACAGATACGCAGTATTTT. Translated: CASSIGAGDTDTQYF.

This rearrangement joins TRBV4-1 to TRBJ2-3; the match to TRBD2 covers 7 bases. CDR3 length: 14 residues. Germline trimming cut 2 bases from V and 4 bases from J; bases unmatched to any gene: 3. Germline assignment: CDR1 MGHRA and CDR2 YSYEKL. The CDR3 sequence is CASSQLGGADTQYF. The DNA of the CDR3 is TGCGCCAGCAGCCAATTGGGAGGGGCAGATACGCAGTATTTT.

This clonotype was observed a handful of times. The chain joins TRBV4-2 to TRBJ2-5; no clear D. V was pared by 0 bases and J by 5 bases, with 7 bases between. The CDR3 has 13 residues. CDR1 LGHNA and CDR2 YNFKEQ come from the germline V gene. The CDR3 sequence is CASSQESAETQYF. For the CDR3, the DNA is TGTGCCAGCAGCCAAGAAAGTGCCGAGACCCAGTACTTC.

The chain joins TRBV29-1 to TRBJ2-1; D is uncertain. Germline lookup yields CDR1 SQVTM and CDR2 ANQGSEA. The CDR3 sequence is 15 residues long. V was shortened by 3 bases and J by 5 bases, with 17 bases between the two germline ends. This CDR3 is CSVEMDVSLHNEQFF. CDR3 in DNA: TGCAGCGTTGAGATGGACGTATCCCTACACAATGAGCAGTTCTTC.

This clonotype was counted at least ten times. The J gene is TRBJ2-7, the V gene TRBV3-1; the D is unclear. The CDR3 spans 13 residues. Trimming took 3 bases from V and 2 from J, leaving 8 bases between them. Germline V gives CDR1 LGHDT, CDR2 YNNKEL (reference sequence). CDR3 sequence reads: CASSQTSTYEQYF. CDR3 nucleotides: TGTGCCAGCAGCCAGACCTCGACCTACGAGCAGTACTTC.

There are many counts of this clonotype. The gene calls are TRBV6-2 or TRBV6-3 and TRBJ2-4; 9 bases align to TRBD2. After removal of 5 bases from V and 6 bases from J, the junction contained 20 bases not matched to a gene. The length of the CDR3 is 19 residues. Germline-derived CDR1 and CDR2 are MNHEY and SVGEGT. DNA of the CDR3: TGTGCCAGCAGTACCTGGGGCCTAGCGGGATGGGAGCTCGGAAACATTCAGTACTTC. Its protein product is CASSTWGLAGWELGNIQYF.

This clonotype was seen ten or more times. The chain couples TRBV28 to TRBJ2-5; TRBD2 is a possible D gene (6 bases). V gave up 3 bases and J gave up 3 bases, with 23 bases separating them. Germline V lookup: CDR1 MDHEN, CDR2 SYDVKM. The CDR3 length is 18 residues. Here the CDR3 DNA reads TGTGCCAGCAGTTTGCTAATGCGGAACGGGGGAAACAAAGAGACCCAGTACTTC. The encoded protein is CASSLLMRNGGNKETQYF.

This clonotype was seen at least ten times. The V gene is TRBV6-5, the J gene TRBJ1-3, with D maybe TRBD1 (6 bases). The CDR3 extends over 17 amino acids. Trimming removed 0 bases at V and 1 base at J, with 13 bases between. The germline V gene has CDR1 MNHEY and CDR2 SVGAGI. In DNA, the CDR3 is TGTGCCAGCAGTTACTCTTACCGGGACACGTCTGGAAACACCATATATTTT. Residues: CASSYSYRDTSGNTIYF.

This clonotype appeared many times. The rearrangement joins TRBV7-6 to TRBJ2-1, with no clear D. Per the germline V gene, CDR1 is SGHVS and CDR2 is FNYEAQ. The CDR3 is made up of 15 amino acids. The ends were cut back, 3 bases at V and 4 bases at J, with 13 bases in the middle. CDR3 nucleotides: TGTGCCAGCAGCTTCCGCGGAGCCGATTACAATGAGCAGTTCTTC. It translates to CASSFRGADYNEQFF.

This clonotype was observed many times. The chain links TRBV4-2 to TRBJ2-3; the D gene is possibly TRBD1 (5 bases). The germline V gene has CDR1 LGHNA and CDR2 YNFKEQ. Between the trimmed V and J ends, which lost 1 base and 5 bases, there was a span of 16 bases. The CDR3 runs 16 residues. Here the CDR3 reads CASSQVGRSQGDTQYF. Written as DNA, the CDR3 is TGTGCCAGCAGCCAAGTGGGGCGTAGTCAGGGAGATACGCAGTATTTT.

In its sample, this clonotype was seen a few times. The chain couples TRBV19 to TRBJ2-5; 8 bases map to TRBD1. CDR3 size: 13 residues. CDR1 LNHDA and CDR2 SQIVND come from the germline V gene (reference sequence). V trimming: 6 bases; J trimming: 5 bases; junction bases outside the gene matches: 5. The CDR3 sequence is CASRRTGLETQYF. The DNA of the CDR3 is TGTGCCAGTAGAAGGACAGGGTTGGAGACCCAGTACTTC.

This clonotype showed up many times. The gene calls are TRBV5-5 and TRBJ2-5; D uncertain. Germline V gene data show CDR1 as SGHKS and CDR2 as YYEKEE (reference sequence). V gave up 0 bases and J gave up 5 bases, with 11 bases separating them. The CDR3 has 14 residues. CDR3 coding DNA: TGTGCCAGCAGCTTGGGGCGGCGGCAGGAGACCCAGTACTTC. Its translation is CASSLGRRQETQYF.

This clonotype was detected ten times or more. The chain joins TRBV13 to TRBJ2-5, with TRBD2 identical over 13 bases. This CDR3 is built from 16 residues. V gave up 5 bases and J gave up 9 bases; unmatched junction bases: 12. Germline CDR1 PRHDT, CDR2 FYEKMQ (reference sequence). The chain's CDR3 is CASSLWTSGSQVAQYF. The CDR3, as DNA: TGTGCCAGCAGCCTGTGGACTAGCGGGAGCCAGGTGGCCCAGTACTTC. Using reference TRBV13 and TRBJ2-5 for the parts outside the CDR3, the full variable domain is AAGVIQSPRHLIKEKRETATLKCYPIPRHDTVYWYQQGPGQDPQFLISFYEKMQSDKGSIPDRFSAQQFSDYHSELNMSSLELGDSALYFCASSLWTSGSQVAQYFGPGTRLLVL.

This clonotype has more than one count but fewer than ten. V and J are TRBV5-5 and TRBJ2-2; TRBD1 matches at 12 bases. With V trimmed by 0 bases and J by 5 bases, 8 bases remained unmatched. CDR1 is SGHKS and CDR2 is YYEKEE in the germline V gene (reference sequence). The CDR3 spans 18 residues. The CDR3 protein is CASSLEGTGGIVTGELFF. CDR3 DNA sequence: TGTGCCAGCAGCTTGGAGGGGACAGGGGGCATTGTAACCGGGGAGCTGTTTTTT.

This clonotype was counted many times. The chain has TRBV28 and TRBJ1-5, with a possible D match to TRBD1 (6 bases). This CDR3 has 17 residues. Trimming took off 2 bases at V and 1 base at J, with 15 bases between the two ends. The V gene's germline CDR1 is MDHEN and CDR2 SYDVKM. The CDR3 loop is CASSLQKTGLSNQPQHF. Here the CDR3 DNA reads TGTGCCAGCAGTTTACAAAAAACAGGGTTGAGCAATCAGCCCCAGCATTTT.

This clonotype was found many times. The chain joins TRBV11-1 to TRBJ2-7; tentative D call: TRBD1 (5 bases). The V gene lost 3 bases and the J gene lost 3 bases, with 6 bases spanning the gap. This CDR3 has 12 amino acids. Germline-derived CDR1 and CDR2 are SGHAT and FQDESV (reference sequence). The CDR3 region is CASSFDSYEQYF. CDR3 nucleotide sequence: TGTGCCAGCAGCTTCGACAGCTACGAGCAGTACTTC.

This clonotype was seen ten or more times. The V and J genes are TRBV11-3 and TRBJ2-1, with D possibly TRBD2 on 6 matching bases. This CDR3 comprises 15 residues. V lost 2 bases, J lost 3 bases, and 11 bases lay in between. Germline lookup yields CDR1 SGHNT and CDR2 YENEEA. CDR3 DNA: TGTGCCAGCAGCTTAATATCCGGGGGCTACAATGAGCAGTTCTTC. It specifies CASSLISGGYNEQFF.

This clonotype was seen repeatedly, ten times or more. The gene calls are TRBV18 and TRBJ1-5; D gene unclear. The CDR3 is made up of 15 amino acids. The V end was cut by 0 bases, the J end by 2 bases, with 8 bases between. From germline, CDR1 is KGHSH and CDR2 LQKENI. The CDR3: CASSPPVTGNQPQHF. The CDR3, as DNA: TGTGCCAGCTCACCACCGGTCACTGGCAATCAGCCCCAGCATTTT.

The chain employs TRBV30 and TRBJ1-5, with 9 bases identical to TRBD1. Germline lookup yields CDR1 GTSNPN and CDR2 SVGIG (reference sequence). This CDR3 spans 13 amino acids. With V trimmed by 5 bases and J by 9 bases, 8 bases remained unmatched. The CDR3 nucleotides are TGTGCCTGGCAGACAGGGGGGACTGGGCCCCAGCATTTT. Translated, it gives CAWQTGGTGPQHF.

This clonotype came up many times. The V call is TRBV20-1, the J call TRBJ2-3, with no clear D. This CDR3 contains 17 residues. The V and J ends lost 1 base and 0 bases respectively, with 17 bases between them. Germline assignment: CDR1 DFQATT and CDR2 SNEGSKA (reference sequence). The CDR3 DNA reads TGCAGTGCTAGAGGGGCTGATAAGACCGCCAGCACAGATACGCAGTATTTT. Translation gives CSARGADKTASTDTQYF.

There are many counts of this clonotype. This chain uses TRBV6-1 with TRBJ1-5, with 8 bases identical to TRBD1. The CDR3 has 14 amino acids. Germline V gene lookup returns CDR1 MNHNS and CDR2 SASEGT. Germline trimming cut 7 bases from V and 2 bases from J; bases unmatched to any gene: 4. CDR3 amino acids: CASTGQGGNQPQHF. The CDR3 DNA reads TGTGCCAGCACCGGACAGGGAGGCAATCAGCCCCAGCATTTT.

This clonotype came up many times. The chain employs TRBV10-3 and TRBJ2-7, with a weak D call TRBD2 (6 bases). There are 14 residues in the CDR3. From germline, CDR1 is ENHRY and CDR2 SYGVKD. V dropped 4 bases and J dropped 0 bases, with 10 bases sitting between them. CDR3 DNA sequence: TGTGCCATCAGTGCCCCGGGGGTCTCCTACGAGCAGTACTTC. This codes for CAISAPGVSYEQYF.

CDR3 sequence: CASSTRRARDSQNEKLFF. The CDR3 bases are TGTGCCAGCAGCACACGACGGGCCCGGGACAGCCAAAATGAAAAACTGTTTTTT. The gene calls are TRBV7-9 and TRBJ1-4; 7 bases agree with TRBD1. The CDR3 runs 18 residues. After removal of 5 bases from V and 5 bases from J, the junction contained 17 bases not matched to a gene. Germline CDR1 is SEHNR and CDR2 is FQNEAQ (reference sequence).

The CDR3: CSARAKLGGAFGYEQYF. In nucleotides, the CDR3 is TGCAGTGCTAGAGCCAAACTCGGGGGGGCTTTCGGCTACGAGCAGTACTTC. This chain connects TRBV20-1 to TRBJ2-7; 8 bases line up with TRBD2. V was clipped by 1 base and J by 3 bases; unmatched bases: 14. This CDR3 comprises 17 residues. Germline lookup yields CDR1 DFQATT and CDR2 SNEGSKA (reference sequence).